Below, 4 T cell receptor beta chains from the same sample are listed, as sequenced in a study of cytomegalovirus exposure and HLA in healthy donors. PCR employed 60 Vbeta and 13 Jbeta primers. Assay used: immunoSEQ multiplex PCR; TCRdb lists only in-frame clones, some missing. The repertoire holds 150,000 to 200,000 clones, with roughly 77% as singletons. The sample taken for sequencing was PBMCs. Receptors originate from a man aged 25 to 40 in good health and CMV-seropositive.

V and J are TRBV2 and TRBJ1-5; D is unresolved. This CDR3 is built from 16 residues. Per the germline V gene, CDR1 is SNHLY and CDR2 is FYNNEI. V lost 7 bases to trimming and J lost 4 bases, with 20 bases between them. The CDR3 region has the DNA TGTGCCAGCACTACAGACGTGAGTATGGAAAATCAGCCCCAGCATTTT. Translated: CASTTDVSMENQPQHF. Full variable domain (missing parts from reference TRBV2 and TRBJ1-5): EPEVTQTPSHQVTQMGQEVILRCVPISNHLYFYWYRQILGQKVEFLVSFYNNEISEKSEIFDDQFSVERPDGSNFTLKIRSTKLEDSAMYFCASTTDVSMENQPQHFGDGTRLSIL.

The chain has TRBV7-9 and TRBJ2-7; 7 bases agree with TRBD1. The germline V gene encodes CDR1 SEHNR and CDR2 FQNEAQ (reference sequence). The CDR3 sequence is 14 residues long. With 3 bases clipped from V and 5 bases from J, the junction kept 7 bases outside the gene matches. Here the CDR3 DNA reads TGTGCCAGCAGCTTTGATGGACAGGTGGACGAGCAGTACTTC. It yields the protein CASSFDGQVDEQYF.

The chain combines TRBV19 with TRBJ1-5; D unclear. Trimming took 1 base from V and 5 from J, leaving 15 bases between them. Looked up from germline, CDR1 is LNHDA and CDR2 is SQIVND (reference sequence). The CDR3 contains 16 residues. Here the CDR3 reads CASSIGAGRYDQPQHF. The DNA of the CDR3 is TGTGCCAGTAGTATAGGGGCGGGTCGGTACGATCAGCCCCAGCATTTT.

A few counts support this clone. The chain employs TRBV30 and TRBJ1-1; D gene ambiguous. Germline-derived CDR1 and CDR2 are GTSNPN and SVGIG (reference sequence). The CDR3 runs to 13 residues. V lost 1 base, J lost 0 bases, and 6 bases lay in between. CDR3 DNA: TGTGCCTGGAGTGCTGCAGTGAACACTGAAGCTTTCTTT. This gives the protein CAWSAAVNTEAFF.